Shown below are 16 T cell receptor beta chains from a single sample sequenced in a study of CD8+ T cells in alopecia areata. The treatment here: oral pan-JAK inhibitor, 5-10 mg twice daily. cDNA reverse transcribed from extracted RNA served as the sequencing template. Repertoires were generated with immunoSEQ multiplex PCR, while TCRdb's copy carries only in-frame clones and drops some. The data contain 270,000 or so clones, about three fifths of them singletons. The specimen was CD4+ T cells sorted from blood, collected at week 24, from a patient treated with tofacitinib. These receptors all stem from a human donor with alopecia areata.

This clone has a handful of counts. The V call is TRBV29-1, the J call TRBJ1-1; unclear D gene. CDR1 and CDR2 (germline): SQVTM, ANQGSEA. Trimming took off 8 bases at V and 9 bases at J, with 22 bases between the two ends. The CDR3 is 13 residues long. CDR3 sequence: CSLRLTASLKAFF. The CDR3 bases are TGCAGCCTCCGCCTCACGGCCTCCTTGAAAGCTTTCTTT.

The chain uses TRBV6-5 and TRBJ2-6; D not certain. The CDR3 runs 15 residues. CDR1 and CDR2 (germline): MNHEY, SVGAGI. The V end was cut by 6 bases, the J end by 1 base, with 10 bases between. The CDR3, as DNA: TGTGCCAGCAGCCTCTCACGTTCTGGGGCCAACGTCCTGACTTTC. Protein product: CASSLSRSGANVLTF.

This clone has more than one count but fewer than ten. The chain carries TRBV7-2 and TRBJ2-5; weak D call: TRBD1 (5 bases). The germline V and J ends were trimmed by 5 bases and 2 bases, with 12 bases remaining between them. CDR1 and CDR2 from the germline V gene are SGHTA and FQGNSA. This CDR3 has 14 residues. CDR3 residues: CASSPQKGQETQYF. The CDR3 DNA is TGTGCCAGCAGCCCACAAAAGGGGCAAGAGACCCAGTACTTC.

V usage is TRBV30 and J usage is TRBJ1-5, with TRBD1 matching 7 bases. The V and J ends lost 5 bases and 1 base, in that order; junction bases with no gene match: 2. The germline V gene encodes CDR1 GTSNPN and CDR2 SVGIG (reference sequence). CDR3 size: 13 residues. This CDR3 is CAWGQVSNQPQHF. The CDR3 nucleotides are TGTGCCTGGGGACAGGTGAGCAATCAGCCCCAGCATTTT. The variable domain in full, with the rest retrieved from reference TRBV30 and TRBJ1-5, is SQTIHQWPATLVQPVGSPLSLECTVEGTSNPNLYWYRQAAGRGLQLLFYSVGIGQISSEVPQNLSASRPQDRQFILSSKKLLLSDSGFYLCAWGQVSNQPQHFGDGTRLSIL.

This clone was recorded only once. The chain has TRBV27 and TRBJ2-5; 7 bases line up with TRBD1. The CDR3 covers 13 residues. V shed 5 bases and J 5 bases; nucleotides not matched to a gene: 5. CDR1 MNHEY and CDR2 SMNVEV come from the germline V gene (reference sequence). CDR3 coding DNA: TGTGCCAGCAGTCCCCGAGGGGGCGAGACCCAGTACTTC. Translated: CASSPRGGETQYF.

This clone was detected only a few times. This chain joins TRBV30 and TRBJ1-1; D unclear. The CDR3 contains 14 residues. CDR1 is GTSNPN, CDR2 SVGIG, per germline (reference sequence). With 0 bases removed from V and 0 bases from J, the gap between germline ends came to 8 bases. The CDR3 DNA sequence: TGTGCCTGGAGTGTATACAGATTGAACACTGAAGCTTTCTTT. Translation: CAWSVYRLNTEAFF. The full variable domain, with the rest looked up from reference TRBV30 and TRBJ1-1, is SQTIHQWPATLVQPVGSPLSLECTVEGTSNPNLYWYRQAAGRGLQLLFYSVGIGQISSEVPQNLSASRPQDRQFILSSKKLLLSDSGFYLCAWSVYRLNTEAFFGQGTRLTVV.

CDR3 residues: CASSHLRGRSGNEQFF. The DNA for the CDR3 is TGCGCCAGCAGCCACCTAAGGGGACGGTCTGGGAATGAGCAGTTCTTC. The V and J genes are TRBV4-3 and TRBJ2-1; D is perhaps TRBD1 or TRBD2 (5 bases each). Germline loops: CDR1 LGHNA, CDR2 YSLEER. The CDR3 is 16 amino acids. V was trimmed by 3 bases and J by 7 bases, leaving 19 bases between them.

The CDR3 bases are TGTGCCAGCAGCACAGACAGGACTCCTACCTACGAGCAGTACTTC. Its translation: CASSTDRTPTYEQYF. The V call is TRBV6-5, the J call TRBJ2-7; TRBD1 might be the D (6 bases). This CDR3 is 15 amino acids long. V was pared by 6 bases and J by 2 bases, with 17 bases between. Germline assignment: CDR1 MNHEY and CDR2 SVGAGI.

The chain recombines TRBV5-1 with TRBJ2-1; possibly TRBD1 or TRBD2 for D (5 bases each). V was pared by 0 bases and J by 8 bases, with 12 bases between. Germline V CDR1 and CDR2: SGHRS, YFSETQ. The CDR3 totals 14 residues. The chain's CDR3 is CASSLDLLGDEQFF. The CDR3 region has the DNA TGCGCCAGCAGCTTGGACCTTCTGGGGGATGAGCAGTTCTTC.

A remark on this clone: The sample contains more than one DNA sequence encoding this CDR3. This chain links TRBV7-2 with TRBJ2-2; no clear D. The germline CDR1 and CDR2 sequences are SGHTA and FQGNSA. V gave up 6 bases and J gave up 2 bases, with 13 bases separating them. The CDR3 has 15 amino acids. The CDR3 is CASSRMATNTGELFF. In nucleotides, the CDR3 is TGTGCCAGCAGTCGGATGGCGACAAACACCGGGGAGCTGTTTTTT.

This clone was picked up one time. The chain is built from TRBV30 and TRBJ2-7, with D unresolved. The CDR3 is made up of 12 amino acids. Germline loops: CDR1 GTSNPN, CDR2 SVGIG (reference sequence). The V end lost 5 bases, the J end lost 2 bases, and 10 bases lay between the germline ends. CDR3 region: CAWGPNPYEQYF. For the CDR3, the DNA is TGTGCCTGGGGGCCCAATCCCTACGAGCAGTACTTC.

The rearrangement joins TRBV6-6 to TRBJ1-5, with D possibly being TRBD1 (5 bases). Deletions cut 6 bases from V and 3 bases from J, with 18 bases between. The CDR3 consists of 16 residues. Germline V gene lookup returns CDR1 MNHNY and CDR2 SVGAGI (reference sequence). In DNA form, the CDR3 reads TGTGCCAGCAGCTCACACACCCCGACAGACAATCAGCCCCAGCATTTT. It yields the protein CASSSHTPTDNQPQHF.

The rearrangement links TRBV27 to TRBJ2-1; 13 nucleotides align to TRBD2. The CDR3 runs to 16 residues. CDR1 and CDR2 from the germline V gene are MNHEY and SMNVEV (reference sequence). V lost 6 bases, J lost 4 bases, and 6 bases stayed unmatched. The CDR3 sequence: CASRLAGGPIYNEQFF. In nucleotides, the CDR3 is TGTGCCAGCAGACTAGCGGGGGGGCCGATTTACAATGAGCAGTTCTTC.

The V gene is TRBV6-5, the J gene TRBJ2-3; D is unresolved. In germline, CDR1 is MNHEY, CDR2 SVGAGI. Trimming took 5 bases from V and 9 from J, leaving 21 bases between them. CDR3 size: 15 residues. DNA for the CDR3: TGTGCCAGCAGTAGGTCTCGGCGGACGGGTGTCACGCAGTATTTT. This translates into CASSRSRRTGVTQYF.

The J gene is TRBJ1-2, the V gene TRBV30, with D perhaps TRBD1 (5 bases). Trimming removed 2 bases at V and 8 bases at J, with 12 bases between. The germline V gene has CDR1 GTSNPN and CDR2 SVGIG (reference sequence). This CDR3 has 12 amino acids. CDR3 protein: CAWSRQTEGYTF. Written as DNA, the CDR3 is TGTGCCTGGAGTCGACAGACGGAAGGCTACACCTTC.

CDR3 DNA: TGTGCCAGCAGCACCCGGACTAGCGGGGGGGAGACCCAGTACTTC. It codes for CASSTRTSGGETQYF. The chain employs TRBV9 and TRBJ2-5; 14 bases are shared with TRBD2. Germline CDR1 reads SGDLS; CDR2 reads YYNGEE. After removal of 4 bases from V and 5 bases from J, the junction contained 4 bases not matched to a gene. This CDR3 is 15 amino acids long.